The 25 T cell receptor beta chains in this list originate from one sample, sequenced in a study of OX40 agonist ivuxolimab in advanced cancers. Library construction relied on the immunoSEQ multiplex PCR assay. TCRdb carries this immuneACCESS record with in-frame sequences only. Its versions omit some clonotypes, under half of them owing to an unresolved V gene in the studies checked, with the rest unexplained. In this sample the table shows over 100,000 clones, 90% of which occur a single time. In total, the top ten clones hold 0.85% to 1.4% of the sample. The sample in question was CD4+ or CD8+ T cells sorted from blood, obtained in a trial of the OX40 agonist ivuxolimab. The receptors come from an adult with an advanced solid tumor such as melanoma, head and neck, liver or kidney cancer.

This chain joins TRBV19 and TRBJ1-1; D remains unclear. Germline loops: CDR1 LNHDA, CDR2 SQIVND (reference sequence). The germline V and J ends were trimmed by 7 bases and 1 base, with 7 bases remaining between them. CDR3 length equals 12 residues. CDR3 nucleotide sequence: TGTGCCAGTACCCAGACGAACACTGAAGCTTTCTTT. Translation gives CASTQTNTEAFF.

The chain is built from TRBV11-2 and TRBJ2-3, with D perhaps being TRBD1 or TRBD2 (6 bases each). Trimming shortened V by 6 bases and J by 2 bases, and 12 bases separated the two germline ends. There are 14 residues in the CDR3. Per the germline V gene, CDR1 is SGHAT and CDR2 is FQNNGV. The CDR3 region has the DNA TGTGCCAGCAGTCGGTCGGGGGCCACAGATACGCAGTATTTT. Its protein is CASSRSGATDTQYF.

This rearrangement joins TRBV28 to TRBJ2-6; D unresolved. Germline CDR1 is MDHEN and CDR2 is SYDVKM. V dropped 2 bases and J dropped 0 bases, with 11 bases sitting between them. The CDR3 runs to 17 residues. CDR3: CASSLSFVGSGANVLTF. CDR3 DNA sequence: TGTGCCAGCAGTTTAAGTTTTGTGGGCTCTGGGGCCAACGTCCTGACTTTC.

The chain links TRBV9 to TRBJ1-1, with TRBD1 matching over 7 bases. Germline V gene data show CDR1 as SGDLS and CDR2 as YYNGEE. CDR3 length: 13 amino acids. Trimming took 4 bases from V and 5 from J; bases not matched to a gene: 5. CDR3 residues: CASSPSTGTEAFF. CDR3 DNA sequence: TGTGCCAGCAGCCCCTCGACAGGGACTGAAGCTTTCTTT. Full variable domain (missing parts from reference TRBV9 and TRBJ1-1): DSGVTQTPKHLITATGQRVTLRCSPRSGDLSVYWYQQSLDQGLQFLIQYYNGEERAKGNILERFSAQQFPDLHSELNLSSLELGDSALYFCASSPSTGTEAFFGQGTRLTVV.

The rearrangement uses TRBV5-1 and TRBJ1-6; D is undetermined. The germline CDR1 and CDR2 sequences are SGHRS and YFSETQ. The CDR3 contains 15 residues. Trimming cost V 3 bases and J 8 bases, with 15 bases left between them. The CDR3 nucleotides are TGCGCCAGCAGCTGGAAGGGCTTCGCGGATTCACCCCTCCACTTT. It encodes CASSWKGFADSPLHF.

This chain connects TRBV5-1 to TRBJ2-7; the D gene is possibly TRBD1 (8 bases). V gave up 4 bases and J gave up 0 bases, with 17 bases separating them. The CDR3 is 16 amino acids. Looked up from germline, CDR1 is SGHRS and CDR2 is YFSETQ. CDR3 DNA: TGCGCCAGCAGCCCAGCGGGACAGGCAAGCTCCTACGAGCAGTACTTC. Amino acids: CASSPAGQASSYEQYF. Combining the CDR3 with reference TRBV5-1 and TRBJ2-7 gives the whole variable domain KAGVTQTPRYLIKTRGQQVTLSCSPISGHRSVSWYQQTPGQGLQFLFEYFSETQRNKGNFPGRFSGRQFSNSRSEMNVSTLELGDSALYLCASSPAGQASSYEQYFGPGTRLTVT.

The V gene is TRBV4-3, the J gene TRBJ2-3; a weak D match, TRBD1 (5 bases). The CDR3 is 13 amino acids. Trimming removed 1 base at V and 5 bases at J, with 7 bases between. The germline gives CDR1 LGHNA, CDR2 YSLEER. CDR3 protein: CASSQGQKDTQYF. The CDR3 nucleotides read TGCGCCAGCAGCCAAGGACAGAAAGATACGCAGTATTTT.

The chain is built from TRBV29-1 and TRBJ1-2; D uncertain. This CDR3 spans 10 amino acids. The germline CDR1 and CDR2 sequences are SQVTM and ANQGSEA. V dropped 4 bases and J dropped 8 bases, with 8 bases sitting between them. CDR3 amino acids: CSVGAEGYTF. CDR3 sequence (DNA): TGCAGCGTTGGGGCAGAGGGCTACACCTTC.

The chain recombines TRBV7-3 with TRBJ2-1; TRBD2 agrees at 13 bases. Per germline, CDR1 SGHTA and CDR2 FQGTGA. V lost 6 bases, J lost 5 bases, and 7 bases stayed unmatched. This CDR3 contains 16 residues. The CDR3 coding sequence is TGTGCCAGCAGTCTTAGGACTAGCGGGAGCCACAATGAGCAGTTCTTC. Translation gives CASSLRTSGSHNEQFF.

In this sample, this clone turned up a few times. The gene calls are TRBV6-6 and TRBJ2-5, with D hard to call. With 4 bases removed from V and 2 bases from J, the gap between germline ends came to 14 bases. The CDR3 extends over 15 amino acids. The germline V gene has CDR1 MNHNY and CDR2 SVGAGI (reference sequence). The CDR3 loop is CASSSARAPQETQYF. The DNA for the CDR3 is TGTGCCAGCAGTTCCGCCCGGGCGCCACAAGAGACCCAGTACTTC.

The genes are TRBV28 and TRBJ2-1; 12 nucleotides agree with TRBD2. The ends lost 4 bases at V and 2 bases at J; junction bases unmatched: 3. Germline V gene lookup returns CDR1 MDHEN and CDR2 SYDVKM. The CDR3 runs 16 residues. The CDR3 DNA sequence: TGTGCCAGCAGTTCAAGGACTAGCGGGGCCTACAATGAGCAGTTCTTC. It codes for CASSSRTSGAYNEQFF. The full variable domain, rest sourced from reference TRBV28 and TRBJ2-1, is DVKVTQSSRYLVKRTGEKVFLECVQDMDHENMFWYRQDPGLGLRLIYFSYDVKMKEKGDIPEGYSVSREKKERFSLILESASTNQTSMYLCASSSRTSGAYNEQFFGPGTRLTVL.

This rearrangement joins TRBV7-3 to TRBJ2-6; 12 bases map to TRBD1. This CDR3 spans 22 amino acids. J gave up 0 bases and V 5 bases, and 17 bases lay outside the gene matches. From germline, CDR1 is SGHTA and CDR2 FQGTGA. The CDR3 sequence is CASSPRVRDRGPSPSGANVLTF. As DNA, the CDR3 is TGTGCCAGCAGCCCACGGGTACGGGACAGGGGGCCCTCTCCCTCTGGGGCCAACGTCCTGACTTTC.

The chain combines TRBV19 with TRBJ2-7, with 8 bases lining up with TRBD2. The V gene's germline CDR1 is LNHDA and CDR2 SQIVND (reference sequence). With V trimmed by 7 bases and J by 4 bases, 6 bases remained unmatched. The CDR3 loop spans 13 amino acids. CDR3 residues: CASKFASGYEQYF. The CDR3 nucleotides are TGTGCCAGTAAATTTGCTAGCGGGTACGAGCAGTACTTC.

The chain couples TRBV28 to TRBJ2-7; the D call may be TRBD1 or TRBD2 (5 bases each). CDR1 MDHEN and CDR2 SYDVKM come from the germline V gene. This CDR3 spans 16 amino acids. V gave up 4 bases and J gave up 12 bases, with 28 bases separating them. CDR3 protein: CASSSAEWDRRMRWYF. DNA for the CDR3: TGTGCCAGCAGTTCGGCGGAGTGGGACCGACGTATGCGGTGGTACTTC.

The V call is TRBV6-6, the J call TRBJ1-5; 7 nucleotides align to TRBD1. CDR1 is MNHNY and CDR2 is SVGAGI in the germline V gene (reference sequence). Trimming at V came to 7 bases and at J to 4 bases, leaving 7 bases not matched to a gene. The CDR3 length is 14 residues. CDR3 region: CASNQGVVNQPQHF. The DNA of the CDR3 is TGTGCCAGCAATCAGGGGGTGGTGAATCAGCCCCAGCATTTT.

This sequence joins TRBV6-4 and TRBJ2-1; D is ambiguous. V lost 0 bases and J 4 bases, leaving 4 bases between the germline ends. The CDR3 runs to 13 residues. Germline V gene data show CDR1 as MRHNA and CDR2 as SNTAGT. CDR3 loop: CASSDSTYNEQFF. DNA of the CDR3: TGTGCCAGCAGTGACTCGACGTACAATGAGCAGTTCTTC.

V gene TRBV9 combines with J gene TRBJ1-5, with a weak D call TRBD1 (5 bases). The length of the CDR3 is 15 residues. CDR1 is SGDLS, CDR2 YYNGEE, per germline. With 2 bases removed from V and 5 bases from J, the gap between germline ends came to 14 bases. The CDR3 DNA sequence: TGTGCCAGCAGCGTCGGCCAGGGTGGGGATCAGCCCCAGCATTTT. As protein: CASSVGQGGDQPQHF.

This rearrangement joins TRBV19 to TRBJ2-3; TRBD2 aligns across 9 bases. V lost 4 bases and J lost 5; bases outside the gene matches: 7. This CDR3 spans 15 amino acids. Germline V gives CDR1 LNHDA, CDR2 SQIVND (reference sequence). CDR3 loop: CASSTLAGLKDTQYF. The CDR3 DNA follows: TGTGCCAGTAGTACTCTAGCGGGATTGAAAGATACGCAGTATTTT.

This clone has just one count. This sequence joins TRBV7-3 and TRBJ2-1, with 12 bases that match TRBD1. The CDR3 spans 20 residues. With V trimmed by 2 bases and J by 0 bases, 11 bases remained unmatched. Germline assignment: CDR1 SGHTA and CDR2 FQGTGA. CDR3 DNA sequence: TGTGCCAGCAGCTTACCCGGGACAGGGGGCCGAGGGAGCTCCTACAATGAGCAGTTCTTC. Its translation is CASSLPGTGGRGSSYNEQFF.

This sequence joins TRBV11-2 and TRBJ2-5; 7 bases map to TRBD1. V lost 5 bases to trimming and J lost 2 bases; unmatched junction nucleotides: 2. The CDR3 extends over 13 amino acids. Germline V gives CDR1 SGHAT, CDR2 FQNNGV. CDR3 amino acids: CASSQGQQETQYF. The CDR3 nucleotides read TGTGCCAGCAGCCAGGGACAGCAAGAGACCCAGTACTTC.

This sequence joins TRBV9 and TRBJ2-1; 9 bases map to TRBD2. The V gene end was trimmed by 0 bases and the J gene end by 4 bases; junction bases not matched to a gene: 8. CDR1 and CDR2 from the germline V gene are SGDLS and YYNGEE. The CDR3 spans 17 residues. The CDR3 bases are TGTGCCAGCAGCGTAGCTGATAGCGGGAGTTCTTACAATGAGCAGTTCTTC. Residues: CASSVADSGSSYNEQFF.

The chain links TRBV28 to TRBJ1-1; D unclear. The CDR3 extends over 14 amino acids. Per the germline V gene, CDR1 is MDHEN and CDR2 is SYDVKM. The V and J ends lost 4 bases and 1 base respectively, with 10 bases between them. CDR3 loop: CASSSASKNTEAFF. The CDR3, as DNA: TGTGCCAGCAGTTCCGCCAGCAAGAACACTGAAGCTTTCTTT.

This clone was seen more than once but under ten times. The chain recombines TRBV7-8 with TRBJ1-5, with 9 bases aligning to TRBD1. In germline, CDR1 is SGHVS, CDR2 FQNEAQ. This CDR3 region has 15 residues. V lost 5 bases, J lost 3 bases, and 5 bases stayed unmatched. The CDR3, as DNA: TGTGCCAGCAGCCCGGACAGGGGATTCAATCAGCCCCAGCATTTT. Protein: CASSPDRGFNQPQHF.

The chain is built from TRBV9 and TRBJ2-3; TRBD2 agrees at 7 bases. Per the germline V gene, CDR1 is SGDLS and CDR2 is YYNGEE. The J segment lost 2 bases and the V segment lost 1 base, leaving 10 bases of the junction unmatched. CDR3 length equals 17 residues. The CDR3, as DNA: TGTGCCAGCAGCGTATCCCTAGCGGCTCACCACACAGATACGCAGTATTTT. This gives the protein CASSVSLAAHHTDTQYF.

The gene calls are TRBV28 and TRBJ2-2, with a weak D call TRBD1 (5 bases). Trimming took off 7 bases at V and 1 base at J, with 25 bases between the two ends. The CDR3 totals 19 residues. The germline V gene encodes CDR1 MDHEN and CDR2 SYDVKM. DNA of the CDR3: TGTGCCAGCACAAGTCCTTTAACAGGACCACTGGAGAACACCGGGGAGCTGTTTTTT. This sequence encodes CASTSPLTGPLENTGELFF.